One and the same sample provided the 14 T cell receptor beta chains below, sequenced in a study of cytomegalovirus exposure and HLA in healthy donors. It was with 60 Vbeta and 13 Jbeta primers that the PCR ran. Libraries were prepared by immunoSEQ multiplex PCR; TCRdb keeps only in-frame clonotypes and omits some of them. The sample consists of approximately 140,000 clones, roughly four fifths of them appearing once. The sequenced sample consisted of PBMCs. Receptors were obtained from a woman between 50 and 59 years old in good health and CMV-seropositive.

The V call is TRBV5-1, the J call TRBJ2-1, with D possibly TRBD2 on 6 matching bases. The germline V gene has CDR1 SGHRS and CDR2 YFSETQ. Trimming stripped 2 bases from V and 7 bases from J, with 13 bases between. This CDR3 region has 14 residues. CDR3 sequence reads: CASSFGGLGNEQFF. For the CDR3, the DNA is TGCGCCAGCAGCTTCGGAGGGCTCGGGAATGAGCAGTTCTTC.

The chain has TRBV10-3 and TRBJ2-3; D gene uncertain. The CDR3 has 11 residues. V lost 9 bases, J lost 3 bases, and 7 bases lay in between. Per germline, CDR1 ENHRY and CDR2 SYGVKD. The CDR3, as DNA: TGTGCCATTGGTCAGACAGATACGCAGTATTTT. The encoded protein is CAIGQTDTQYF.

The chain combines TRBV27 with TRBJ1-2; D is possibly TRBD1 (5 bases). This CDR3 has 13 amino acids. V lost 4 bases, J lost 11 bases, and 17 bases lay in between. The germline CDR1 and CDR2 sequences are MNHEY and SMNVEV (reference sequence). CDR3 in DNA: TGTGCCAGCAGTTCTAAGCTTGGACAAGGATACACCTTC. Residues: CASSSKLGQGYTF.

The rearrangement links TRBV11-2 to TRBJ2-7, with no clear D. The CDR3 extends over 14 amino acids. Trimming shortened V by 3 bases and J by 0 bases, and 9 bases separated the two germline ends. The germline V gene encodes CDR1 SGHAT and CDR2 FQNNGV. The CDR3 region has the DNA TGTGCCAGCAGCTTTCTGTACAGCTCCTACGAGCAGTACTTC. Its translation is CASSFLYSSYEQYF.

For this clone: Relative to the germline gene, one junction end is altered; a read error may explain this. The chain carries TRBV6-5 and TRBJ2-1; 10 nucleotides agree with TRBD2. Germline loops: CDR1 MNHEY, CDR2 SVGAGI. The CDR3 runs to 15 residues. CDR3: CASRLGLAVYNGQFF. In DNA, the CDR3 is TGTGCCAGCAGGCTCGGACTAGCGGTCTACAATGGGCAGTTCTTC.

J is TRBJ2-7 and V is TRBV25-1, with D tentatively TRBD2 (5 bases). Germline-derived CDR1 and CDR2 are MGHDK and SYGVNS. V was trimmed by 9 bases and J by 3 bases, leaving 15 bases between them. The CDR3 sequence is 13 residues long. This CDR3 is CASLRTGNYEQYF. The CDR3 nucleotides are TGTGCCAGTCTAAGGACGGGAAACTACGAGCAGTACTTC.

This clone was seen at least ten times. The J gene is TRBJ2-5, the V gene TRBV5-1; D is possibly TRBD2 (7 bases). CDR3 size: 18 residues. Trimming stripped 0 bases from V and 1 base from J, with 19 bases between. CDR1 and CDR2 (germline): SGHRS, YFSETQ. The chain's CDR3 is CASSLGARGASFQETQYF. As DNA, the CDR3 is TGCGCCAGCAGCTTGGGGGCTCGGGGGGCAAGCTTCCAAGAGACCCAGTACTTC.

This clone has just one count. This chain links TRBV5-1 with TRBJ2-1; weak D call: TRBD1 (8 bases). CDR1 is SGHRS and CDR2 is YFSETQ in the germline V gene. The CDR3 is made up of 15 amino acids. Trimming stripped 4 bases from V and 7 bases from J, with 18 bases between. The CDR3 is CASSREDRERNEQFF. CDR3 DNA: TGCGCCAGCAGCCGGGAGGACAGGGAACGAAATGAGCAGTTCTTC. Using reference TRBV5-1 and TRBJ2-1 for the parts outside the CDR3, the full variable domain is KAGVTQTPRYLIKTRGQQVTLSCSPISGHRSVSWYQQTPGQGLQFLFEYFSETQRNKGNFPGRFSGRQFSNSRSEMNVSTLELGDSALYLCASSREDRERNEQFFGPGTRLTVL.

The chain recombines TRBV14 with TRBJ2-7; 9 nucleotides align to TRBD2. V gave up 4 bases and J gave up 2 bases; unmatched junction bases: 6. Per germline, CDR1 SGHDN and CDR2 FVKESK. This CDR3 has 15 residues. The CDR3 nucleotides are TGTGCCAGCAGCCTAATAGCGGGGGCCCCCTACGAGCAGTACTTC. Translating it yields CASSLIAGAPYEQYF.

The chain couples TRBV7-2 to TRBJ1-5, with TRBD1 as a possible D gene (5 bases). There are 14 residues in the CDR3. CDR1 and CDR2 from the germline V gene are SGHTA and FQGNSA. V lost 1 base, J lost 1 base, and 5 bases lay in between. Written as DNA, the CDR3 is TGTGCCAGCAGCTTAGACAGGAGCAATCAGCCCCAGCATTTT. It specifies CASSLDRSNQPQHF.

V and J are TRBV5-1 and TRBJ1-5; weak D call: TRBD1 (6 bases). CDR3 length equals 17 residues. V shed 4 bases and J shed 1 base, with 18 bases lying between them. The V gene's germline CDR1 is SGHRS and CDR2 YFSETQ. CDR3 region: CASSLGPGTRSNQPQHF. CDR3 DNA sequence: TGCGCCAGCAGCCTGGGCCCAGGGACAAGAAGCAATCAGCCCCAGCATTTT. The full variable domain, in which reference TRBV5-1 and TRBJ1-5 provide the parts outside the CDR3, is KAGVTQTPRYLIKTRGQQVTLSCSPISGHRSVSWYQQTPGQGLQFLFEYFSETQRNKGNFPGRFSGRQFSNSRSEMNVSTLELGDSALYLCASSLGPGTRSNQPQHFGDGTRLSIL.

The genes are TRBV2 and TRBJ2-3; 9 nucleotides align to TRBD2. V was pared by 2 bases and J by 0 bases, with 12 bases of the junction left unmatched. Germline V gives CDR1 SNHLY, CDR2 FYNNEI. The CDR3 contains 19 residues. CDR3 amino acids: CASSERSGSGGPSTDTQYF. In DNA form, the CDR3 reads TGTGCCAGCAGTGAACGGAGTGGGAGCGGGGGGCCCAGCACAGATACGCAGTATTTT.

CDR3 protein: CASSLLKQGGTEAFF. CDR3 nucleotide sequence: TGTGCCAGCAGCCTACTAAAGCAGGGGGGAACTGAAGCTTTCTTT. The V call is TRBV21-1, the J call TRBJ1-1; the D call in the table, TRBD1, was not verified against the DNA. TRBV21-1 is annotated as a pseudogene. The CDR3 runs to 15 residues.

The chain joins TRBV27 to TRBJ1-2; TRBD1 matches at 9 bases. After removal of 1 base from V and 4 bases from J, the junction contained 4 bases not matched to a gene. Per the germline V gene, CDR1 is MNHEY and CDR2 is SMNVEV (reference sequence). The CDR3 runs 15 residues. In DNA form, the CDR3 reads TGTGCCAGCAGTTTATACCCGGACAGGGGCTATGGCTACACCTTC. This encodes CASSLYPDRGYGYTF.